A selection of T cell receptor beta chains follows, all from one sample in a study of response to subunit inactivated influenza vaccine. TCRdb itself ran the RT-PCR reads through MiXCR, one entry per CDR3 protein. Seen here are about 800,000 distinct CDR3 sequences, roughly 20% observed once, and the top ten hold about 10%. The sample was PBMCs from blood, taken roughly 5 days after vaccination. The receptor set was obtained from a man aged 50 or older who received an inactivated influenza vaccine. The CDR3 runs from the conserved cysteine through the conserved F or W. Fields, in order: J gene, clone size, D gene, V gene, CDR3 DNA, CDR3 protein. D genes are given only for firm matches. Only some rows state a clone size, as once, few, many or a class for expanded clones.

J gene: TRBJ2-2
clone size: -
D gene: TRBD1
V gene: TRBV9
CDR3 DNA: TGTGCCAGCAGCCCGGACAGGGGAAGTACCGGGGAGCTGTTTTTT
CDR3 protein: CASSPDRGSTGELFF

J gene: TRBJ2-1
clone size: many
D gene: -
V gene: TRBV5-1
CDR3 DNA: TGCGCCAGCAGCTTGGACGTGTACAATGAGCAGTTCTTC
CDR3 protein: CASSLDVYNEQFF

J gene: TRBJ1-5
clone size: few
D gene: -
V gene: TRBV7-8
CDR3 DNA: TGTGCCAGCAGCCGCGGGACGGGGGCGGAGAAGAAAAATCAGCCCCAGCATTTT
CDR3 protein: CASSRGTGAEKKNQPQHF

J gene: TRBJ2-7
clone size: -
D gene: -
V gene: TRBV25-1
CDR3 DNA: TGTGCCAGCAGTGAGACCGGGCTCGACGAGCAGTACTTC
CDR3 protein: CASSETGLDEQYF

J gene: TRBJ2-1
clone size: -
D gene: -
V gene: TRBV21-1
CDR3 DNA: TGTGCCAGCAGCAAACCGTCGCTAGCGGGAGGCGATGAGCAGTTCTTC
CDR3 protein: CASSKPSLAGGDEQFF

J gene: TRBJ2-4
clone size: -
D gene: TRBD1
V gene: TRBV20-1
CDR3 DNA: TGCAGTGCTAGAGAACAGGGGCGAAACATTCAGTACTTC
CDR3 protein: CSAREQGRNIQYF

J gene: TRBJ1-3
clone size: -
D gene: TRBD1
V gene: TRBV7-2
CDR3 DNA: TGTGCCAGCAGTCGAGGACAGGATTACGGAAACACCATATATTTT
CDR3 protein: CASSRGQDYGNTIYF

J gene: TRBJ2-7
clone size: -
D gene: -
V gene: TRBV3-1
CDR3 DNA: TGTGCCAGCAGCCAGGGGTTTACCGCCTACGAGCAGTACTTC
CDR3 protein: CASSQGFTAYEQYF

J gene: TRBJ2-1
clone size: -
D gene: TRBD2
V gene: TRBV7-8
CDR3 DNA: TGTGCCAGCAACCATAGGCTAGCGGGAGAGTACAATGAGCAGTTCTTC
CDR3 protein: CASNHRLAGEYNEQFF

J gene: TRBJ1-1
clone size: -
D gene: TRBD1
V gene: TRBV5-1
CDR3 DNA: TGCGCCAGCAGCCCTGGACAGGCAATGAACACTGAAGCTTTCTTT
CDR3 protein: CASSPGQAMNTEAFF

J gene: TRBJ2-1
clone size: few
D gene: TRBD1
V gene: TRBV6-5
CDR3 DNA: TGTGCCAGCAGTTACCTTGGGACAGGGGCTGATGAGCAGTTCTTC
CDR3 protein: CASSYLGTGADEQFF

J gene: TRBJ2-3
clone size: -
D gene: TRBD2
V gene: TRBV7-2
CDR3 DNA: TGTGCCAGCAGCTCCCGGACTAGCGGGAGGGCCACAGATACGCAGTATTTT
CDR3 protein: CASSSRTSGRATDTQYF

J gene: TRBJ1-5
clone size: once
D gene: -
V gene: TRBV4-2
CDR3 DNA: TGTGCCAGCAGCCGTGGAGTAGACGGGATAGCCCAGCCCCAGCATTTT
CDR3 protein: CASSRGVDGIAQPQHF

J gene: TRBJ2-3
clone size: -
D gene: -
V gene: TRBV5-1
CDR3 DNA: TGCGCCAGCAGCTTGGCCCCGGGGAAAAGCACAGATACGCAGTATTTT
CDR3 protein: CASSLAPGKSTDTQYF

J gene: TRBJ1-2
clone size: few
D gene: -
V gene: TRBV5-1
CDR3 DNA: TGCGCCAGCAGCTTGGGGAGCGCAGCGACAGGCCACTATGGCTACACCTTC
CDR3 protein: CASSLGSAATGHYGYTF

J gene: TRBJ2-7
clone size: few
D gene: TRBD1
V gene: TRBV6-1
CDR3 DNA: TGTGCCAGCAGGGCTGGCTCGGGACAGGGAATCTACGAGCAGTACTTC
CDR3 protein: CASRAGSGQGIYEQYF

J gene: TRBJ2-1
clone size: -
D gene: -
V gene: TRBV21-1
CDR3 DNA: TGTGCCAGCAGCAAAGTCGGTAGCGGGCCCTTC
CDR3 protein: CASSKVGSGPF

J gene: TRBJ2-1
clone size: many
D gene: -
V gene: TRBV18
CDR3 DNA: TGTGCCAGCTCACCACAGTCCTACAATGAGCAGTTCTTC
CDR3 protein: CASSPQSYNEQFF

J gene: TRBJ1-2
clone size: -
D gene: -
V gene: TRBV11-1
CDR3 DNA: TGTGCCAGCAGCATGGACAGCCCTAACTCTTGGACTAACTATGGCTACACCTTC
CDR3 protein: CASSMDSPNSWTNYGYTF

J gene: TRBJ1-2
clone size: many
D gene: TRBD1
V gene: TRBV29-1
CDR3 DNA: TGCAGCGTCCCCAGTGGAGACAGGGGGCACTATGGCTACACCTTC
CDR3 protein: CSVPSGDRGHYGYTF

J gene: TRBJ2-1
clone size: many
D gene: -
V gene: TRBV7-9
CDR3 DNA: TGTGCCAGCAGCTTTGCAGGCAATGAGCAGTTCTTC
CDR3 protein: CASSFAGNEQFF

J gene: TRBJ1-5
clone size: -
D gene: TRBD1
V gene: TRBV19
CDR3 DNA: TGTGCCAGTACCACAAGGGGGACAGGGAATCAGCCCCAGCATTTT
CDR3 protein: CASTTRGTGNQPQHF

J gene: TRBJ2-1
clone size: many
D gene: -
V gene: TRBV12-3/TRBV12-4
CDR3 DNA: TGTGCCAGCAGTTTACTCCGGACTGGAAACTACAATGAGCAGTTCTTC
CDR3 protein: CASSLLRTGNYNEQFF

J gene: TRBJ2-3
clone size: few
D gene: -
V gene: TRBV18
CDR3 DNA: TGTGCCAGCTCACCACCTATGGGGCGGAGCACAGATACGCAGTATTTT
CDR3 protein: CASSPPMGRSTDTQYF

J gene: TRBJ2-7
clone size: -
D gene: TRBD2
V gene: TRBV25-1
CDR3 DNA: TGTGCCAGCAGTGTACTAGCGGGAGAGTACGAGCAGTACTTC
CDR3 protein: CASSVLAGEYEQYF

J gene: TRBJ1-3
clone size: few
D gene: TRBD1
V gene: TRBV5-1
CDR3 DNA: TGCGCCAGCAGCGCCGCCGGGACAGCGCTCCTCTCTGGAAACACCATATATTTT
CDR3 protein: CASSAAGTALLSGNTIYF

J gene: TRBJ2-1
clone size: few
D gene: -
V gene: TRBV7-9
CDR3 DNA: TGTGCCAGCAGCTTAGTTATATCTTTCAATGAGCAGTTCTTC
CDR3 protein: CASSLVISFNEQFF

J gene: TRBJ2-1
clone size: -
D gene: -
V gene: TRBV5-5
CDR3 DNA: TGTGCCAGCAGCTTGGATACGGGGTTCCCAGAGTTCTTC
CDR3 protein: CASSLDTGFPEFF

J gene: TRBJ2-2
clone size: -
D gene: -
V gene: TRBV5-1
CDR3 DNA: TGCGCCAGCAGCTTGTCCCAGGGCCCCGGGGAGCTGTTTTTT
CDR3 protein: CASSLSQGPGELFF

J gene: TRBJ2-7
clone size: -
D gene: -
V gene: TRBV15
CDR3 DNA: TGTGCCACCAGCAGAGATCGCAAGGGCAGCGAGCAGTACTTC
CDR3 protein: CATSRDRKGSEQYF

J gene: TRBJ1-3
clone size: -
D gene: -
V gene: TRBV5-4
CDR3 DNA: TGTGCCAGCAGCTTGCAGGGCACCTCTGGAAACACCATATTTTTT
CDR3 protein: CASSLQGTSGNTIFF

J gene: TRBJ2-3
clone size: few
D gene: -
V gene: TRBV29-1
CDR3 DNA: TGCAGCGTTGGGCTCGATACGCAGTATTTT
CDR3 protein: CSVGLDTQYF

J gene: TRBJ2-5
clone size: -
D gene: TRBD2
V gene: TRBV5-1
CDR3 DNA: TGCGCCAGCAGCTTGGCCGGGACTAGTGGTGAGACCCAGTACTTC
CDR3 protein: CASSLAGTSGETQYF